The source of this TCR beta chain is a study of CD8 T cells in Susac syndrome. The J segment lost 1 base and the V segment lost 0 bases, leaving 4 bases of the junction unmatched. CDR1 LGHNA and CDR2 YSLEER come from the germline V gene. The CDR3 contains 17 residues. An amount of RNA that ranged from roughly 0.45 to 1 ug was reverse transcribed with random hexamers. TCRdb passed the immunoSEQ multiplex PCR reads through MiXCR, listing each CDR3 protein once. The sample gives over 95,000 distinct CDR3 sequences, 80% to 95% of which show up once; 0.13% to 0.15% is in the top ten. The chain uses TRBV4-3 and TRBJ2-2; 8 bases are a match to TRBD2. Sequenced input: CD4+ T cells from PBMCs. The sequence was obtained from a human donor in good health. CDR3 region: CASSQDLAGRNTGELFF. The DNA for the CDR3 is TGCGCCAGCAGCCAAGATTTAGCGGGGCGGAACACCGGGGAGCTGTTTTTT.